A single sample gave rise to the 6 T cell receptor beta chains below, sequenced in a study of blood T cell repertoires in COVID-19. Libraries were prepared by immunoSEQ multiplex PCR; TCRdb keeps only in-frame clonotypes and omits some of them. The data contain over 110,000 clones, 70% to 90% of them singletons. The source material was peripheral blood. Receptor source: a human donor in a cohort sampled during active COVID-19.

The chain employs TRBV2 and TRBJ2-1; 7 nucleotides line up with TRBD2. CDR1 is SNHLY, CDR2 FYNNEI, per germline. This CDR3 has 12 residues. The V and J ends lost 3 bases and 12 bases, in that order; junction bases with no gene match: 5. In nucleotides, the CDR3 is TGTGCCAGCAGTGATTGGGGGGGTTGGCAGTTCTTC. This gives the protein CASSDWGGWQFF.

The chain has TRBV9 and TRBJ2-7; D is perhaps TRBD1 (6 bases). The CDR3 is 15 residues long. Germline V gene lookup returns CDR1 SGDLS and CDR2 YYNGEE. V was shortened by 0 bases and J by 4 bases, with 14 bases between the two germline ends. CDR3 loop: CASSVGVLGAYEQYF. The CDR3 nucleotides read TGTGCCAGCAGCGTAGGGGTTTTGGGGGCGTACGAGCAGTACTTC.

The chain carries TRBV24-1 and TRBJ1-5; 7 bases are shared with TRBD1. Germline V lookup: CDR1 KGHDR, CDR2 SFDVKD. This CDR3 comprises 15 residues. V dropped 4 bases and J dropped 5; count of bases not matched to a gene: 7. The CDR3 region is CATSDPTGRYQPQHF. CDR3 sequence (DNA): TGTGCCACCAGTGACCCGACAGGGAGGTATCAGCCCCAGCATTTT.

V is TRBV9 and J is TRBJ2-7, with TRBD1 matching over 9 bases. The germline gives CDR1 SGDLS, CDR2 YYNGEE. V lost 0 bases, J lost 4 bases, and 5 bases stayed unmatched. The CDR3 contains 15 residues. Written as DNA, the CDR3 is TGTGCCAGCAGCGTAGTCCCGGGACAGGGTTACGAGCAGTACTTC. As protein: CASSVVPGQGYEQYF.

The chain recombines TRBV19 with TRBJ2-7; D may be TRBD1 (7 bases). The CDR3 totals 15 residues. The germline V gene has CDR1 LNHDA and CDR2 SQIVND (reference sequence). V dropped 5 bases and J dropped 2 bases, with 16 bases sitting between them. CDR3 sequence (DNA): TGTGCCAGTAGTCTGCGGGACAGTCTTCCCTACGAGCAGTACTTC. Encoded protein: CASSLRDSLPYEQYF.

The chain employs TRBV15 and TRBJ2-6; no firm D call. Trimming stripped 4 bases from V and 0 bases from J, with 7 bases between. CDR3 length: 15 residues. The germline gives CDR1 LNHNV, CDR2 YYDKDF (reference sequence). The CDR3 spells CATSKYGSGANVLTF. DNA of the CDR3: TGTGCCACCAGCAAATACGGCTCTGGGGCCAACGTCCTGACTTTC. Complete variable domain (other parts from reference TRBV15 and TRBJ2-6): DAMVIQNPRYQVTQFGKPVTLSCSQTLNHNVMYWYQQKSSQAPKLLFHYYDKDFNNEADTPDNFQSRRPNTSFCFLDIRSPGLGDTAMYLCATSKYGSGANVLTFGAGSRLTVL.